This entry lists 21 T cell receptor beta chains sequenced from one sample in a study of T cell responses to AZD1222 COVID-19 vaccine. Some clones are missing from TCRdb's copy, which holds only in-frame ones; the method was immunoSEQ multiplex PCR. This table holds 150,000 to 200,000 clones, roughly 92% found once. Specimen: peripheral blood, collected on day 0 of AZD1222 vaccination. These receptors were obtained from an adult in good health.

CDR3 sequence reads: CASSTTFSGYTF. As DNA, the CDR3 is TGTGCCAGCAGCACAACATTCTCTGGCTACACCTTC. V is TRBV7-9 and J is TRBJ1-2; D gene uncertain. The CDR3 loop spans 12 amino acids. Trimming removed 5 bases at V and 7 bases at J, with 11 bases between. Looked up from germline, CDR1 is SEHNR and CDR2 is FQNEAQ (reference sequence).

The chain uses TRBV9 and TRBJ1-3; D unresolved. V was shortened by 0 bases and J by 0 bases, with 7 bases between the two germline ends. Germline-derived CDR1 and CDR2 are SGDLS and YYNGEE. This CDR3 spans 15 amino acids. CDR3: CASSVDSSSGNTIYF. Here the CDR3 DNA reads TGTGCCAGCAGCGTAGACAGTTCCTCTGGAAACACCATATATTTT.

This sequence joins TRBV4-1 and TRBJ2-6, with 10 nucleotides matching TRBD1. The CDR3 runs to 18 residues. Germline CDR1 MGHRA, CDR2 YSYEKL. The V gene end was trimmed by 2 bases and the J gene end by 0 bases; junction bases not matched to a gene: 4. Here the CDR3 reads CASSQRTGGASGANVLTF. In nucleotides, the CDR3 is TGCGCCAGCAGCCAAAGGACAGGGGGGGCCTCTGGGGCCAACGTCCTGACTTTC.

The chain has TRBV9 and TRBJ1-2, with D unclear. Germline CDR1 and CDR2: SGDLS and YYNGEE. This CDR3 is 11 amino acids long. Deletions cut 0 bases from V and 8 bases from J, with 5 bases between. The DNA for the CDR3 is TGTGCCAGCAGCGTAGTTTGCGGCTACACCTTC. This translates into CASSVVCGYTF.

This clone appeared a few times. CDR3 region: CASKDRDRSFYEQYF. The CDR3 DNA follows: TGTGCCAGCAAAGACAGGGACAGAAGTTTCTACGAGCAGTACTTC. The chain combines TRBV2 with TRBJ2-7; 7 nucleotides align to TRBD1. Trimming cost V 7 bases and J 3 bases; bases outside gene matches: 12. Germline CDR1 and CDR2: SNHLY and FYNNEI. The CDR3 consists of 15 residues.

The chain uses TRBV7-2 and TRBJ2-2; D ambiguous. Germline V gene lookup returns CDR1 SGHTA and CDR2 FQGNSA. Trimming left V 5 bases short and J 6 bases short, with 10 bases between. The CDR3 is 13 residues long. The CDR3 protein is CASSPRVAGELFF. Written as DNA, the CDR3 is TGTGCCAGCAGCCCCCGGGTGGCCGGGGAGCTGTTTTTT.

The V gene is TRBV7-2, the J gene TRBJ2-5; 7 bases map to TRBD2. Germline V gives CDR1 SGHTA, CDR2 FQGNSA. The J segment lost 3 bases and the V segment lost 4 bases, leaving 5 bases of the junction unmatched. The length of the CDR3 is 14 residues. In nucleotides, the CDR3 is TGTGCCAGCAGCTCAGCGGGGCTGAAAGAGACCCAGTACTTC. Translation: CASSSAGLKETQYF.

The gene calls are TRBV2 and TRBJ2-3; 8 nucleotides agree with TRBD1. The CDR3 is 15 residues long. V was pared by 4 bases and J by 6 bases, with 9 bases of the junction left unmatched. Germline assignment: CDR1 SNHLY and CDR2 FYNNEI. The CDR3 sequence: CASSVGLTGVDTQYF. The CDR3 DNA is TGTGCCAGCAGTGTGGGGTTGACAGGGGTTGATACGCAGTATTTT. Full variable domain (remainder filled in from reference TRBV2 and TRBJ2-3): EPEVTQTPSHQVTQMGQEVILRCVPISNHLYFYWYRQILGQKVEFLVSFYNNEISEKSEIFDDQFSVERPDGSNFTLKIRSTKLEDSAMYFCASSVGLTGVDTQYFGPGTRLTVL.

The chain employs TRBV4-1 and TRBJ1-5; D gene ambiguous. The germline CDR1 and CDR2 sequences are MGHRA and YSYEKL. CDR3 length equals 16 residues. Trimming took 0 bases from V and 1 from J, leaving 10 bases between them. The CDR3 loop is CASSQDPGISNQPQHF. DNA of the CDR3: TGCGCCAGCAGCCAAGATCCTGGGATAAGCAATCAGCCCCAGCATTTT.

The chain recombines TRBV5-1 with TRBJ2-3; D possibly uses TRBD1 or TRBD2 (6 bases each). CDR1 and CDR2 from the germline V gene are SGHRS and YFSETQ. The CDR3 length is 12 residues. The germline V and J ends were trimmed by 5 bases and 5 bases, with 9 bases remaining between them. The CDR3 bases are TGCGCCAGCAGGAGGGGGGTAGATACGCAGTATTTT. Its protein is CASRRGVDTQYF.

This chain links TRBV6-5 with TRBJ1-1; D is ambiguous. Per germline, CDR1 MNHEY and CDR2 SVGAGI. The ends were cut back, 7 bases at V and 5 bases at J, with 14 bases in the middle. The CDR3 contains 13 residues. CDR3 residues: CASTGRSGTEAFF. In DNA, the CDR3 is TGTGCCAGCACCGGACGGTCGGGGACTGAAGCTTTCTTT.

V gene TRBV2 combines with J gene TRBJ2-7; a weak D match, TRBD1 (6 bases). V lost 3 bases, J lost 3 bases, and 9 bases lay in between. Germline lookup yields CDR1 SNHLY and CDR2 FYNNEI. This CDR3 has 13 amino acids. Here the CDR3 DNA reads TGTGCCAGCAGTGATGGACAGAACTACGAGCAGTACTTC. Translating gives CASSDGQNYEQYF.

CDR3 protein: CASRETGTVYQETQYF. DNA of the CDR3: TGTGCCAGCAGAGAGACCGGGACAGTGTACCAAGAGACCCAGTACTTC. The rearrangement uses TRBV2 and TRBJ2-5; 7 nucleotides agree with TRBD1. Germline CDR1 and CDR2: SNHLY and FYNNEI. The J segment lost 0 bases and the V segment lost 6 bases, leaving 10 bases of the junction unmatched. The CDR3 is 16 amino acids.

J is TRBJ1-1 and V is TRBV6-2 or TRBV6-3, with 8 bases fitting TRBD1. With V trimmed by 4 bases and J by 6 bases, 4 bases remained unmatched. CDR1 is MNHEY, CDR2 SVGEGT, per germline. The CDR3 has 13 residues. CDR3 in DNA: TGTGCCAGCAGTTCAGGGGGCTTGGCTGAAGCTTTCTTT. Protein sequence: CASSSGGLAEAFF.

The chain uses TRBV7-6 and TRBJ1-6, with 9 bases fitting TRBD1. Trimming at V came to 5 bases and at J to 7 bases, leaving 15 bases not matched to a gene. Germline CDR1 is SGHVS and CDR2 is FNYEAQ. CDR3 length: 18 residues. CDR3 sequence reads: CASSKSPPAGTGNSPLHF. CDR3 coding DNA: TGTGCCAGCAGCAAATCCCCCCCGGCGGGGACAGGGAATTCACCCCTCCACTTT.

This clone was counted a single time. This sequence joins TRBV4-1 and TRBJ1-2, with D possibly being TRBD1 (6 bases). CDR1 and CDR2 (germline): MGHRA, YSYEKL. Trimming shortened V by 3 bases and J by 3 bases, and 23 bases separated the two germline ends. There are 18 residues in the CDR3. The CDR3 region has the DNA TGCGCCAGCAGCCAGCCGCTCTCGGCTGGGGGGCGCGACTATGGCTACACCTTC. This sequence encodes CASSQPLSAGGRDYGYTF.

The chain carries TRBV19 and TRBJ1-4, with 7 bases matching TRBD1. From germline, CDR1 is LNHDA and CDR2 SQIVND (reference sequence). CDR3 size: 15 residues. Trimming removed 3 bases from V and 4 bases from J; junction bases left unmatched: 5. CDR3 in amino acids: CASSIQDRRNEKLFF. The CDR3 bases are TGTGCCAGTAGTATTCAGGACAGGCGTAATGAAAAACTGTTTTTT.

This chain links TRBV4-2 with TRBJ1-4, with D possibly TRBD1 on 5 matching bases. V gave up 0 bases and J gave up 5 bases, with 16 bases separating them. Germline V gives CDR1 LGHNA, CDR2 YNFKEQ. The CDR3 extends over 17 amino acids. The CDR3 DNA reads as TGTGCCAGCAGCCAAGAAGGGCGACAGCCTGGGAATGAAAAACTGTTTTTT. Protein product: CASSQEGRQPGNEKLFF.

J is TRBJ1-5 and V is TRBV7-9, with 7 bases that match TRBD1. V was clipped by 1 base and J by 6 bases; unmatched bases: 3. The germline gives CDR1 SEHNR, CDR2 FQNEAQ (reference sequence). The CDR3 is made up of 14 amino acids. The CDR3 is CASSLGGGGQPQHF. DNA for the CDR3: TGTGCCAGCAGCTTAGGAGGGGGCGGTCAGCCCCAGCATTTT.

J is TRBJ1-5 and V is TRBV15; D possibly corresponds to TRBD1 (5 bases). Germline V gene data show CDR1 as LNHNV and CDR2 as YYDKDF (reference sequence). The CDR3 contains 14 residues. With 3 bases removed from V and 9 bases from J, the gap between germline ends came to 15 bases. The CDR3 region has the DNA TGTGCCACCAGCAGGGATGGGACCCCCGGGCCCCAGCATTTT. Protein sequence: CATSRDGTPGPQHF.

The genes are TRBV6-5 and TRBJ1-1; D remains ambiguous. Germline V CDR1 and CDR2: MNHEY, SVGAGI. Deletions cut 5 bases from V and 3 bases from J, with 4 bases between. The CDR3 has 11 residues. The chain's CDR3 is CASSSYTEAFF. The CDR3 nucleotides are TGTGCCAGCAGTAGTTACACTGAAGCTTTCTTT.